This T cell receptor (beta chain) derives from a study of blood T cell repertoires in COVID-19. The overall study: The United States, Italy and Spain provided the acute and convalescent COVID-19 samples. T cells, B-cell-depleted T cells, or PBMCs supplied cDNA or gDNA.

Using immunoSEQ multiplex PCR, the repertoire was profiled, and TCRdb retains in-frame clones only, with some absent. The sample includes more than 200,000 clones, roughly 80% of them seen just once. V lost 5 bases to trimming and J lost 10 bases; unmatched junction nucleotides: 10. Per germline, CDR1 MDHEN and CDR2 SYDVKM. CDR3 length: 15 amino acids. The receptor's source is a woman at least 80 years old with active or convalescent COVID-19. The rearrangement joins TRBV28 to TRBJ2-1; 11 bases are shared with TRBD2. Sequencing input: peripheral blood. The CDR3 is CASSPIAGGLWEQFF. In DNA, the CDR3 is TGTGCCAGCAGTCCTATAGCGGGGGGGCTCTGGGAGCAGTTCTTC.